The sequence of this T cell receptor (beta chain) was determined in a study of blood T cell repertoires in COVID-19. Background on the study: Acute and convalescent COVID-19 samples came from the United States, Italy and Spain. T cells, B-cell-depleted T cells, or PBMCs supplied cDNA or gDNA.

Original processing methods: Nucleated cell counts were estimated from reference gene primer amplification. The method was immunoSEQ multiplex PCR; TCRdb's version includes in-frame clones alone and lacks a portion of them. Clone size and the V and J calls come from that table; the DNA yielded D and trimming. The sample lists tens of thousands of clones, 85% occurring once. This CDR3 comprises 13 residues. The V gene's germline CDR1 is SGHAT and CDR2 FQNNGV. V gave up 4 bases and J gave up 1 base, with 7 bases separating them. V usage is TRBV11-2 and J usage is TRBJ1-1; D perhaps matches TRBD1 (5 bases). The clonotype originates from a man aged 45-65 years with acute or convalescent COVID-19. The sequencing input was peripheral blood. Written as DNA, the CDR3 is TGTGCCAGCAGCTCCACAGGGAACACTGAAGCTTTCTTT. It encodes CASSSTGNTEAFF.